This T cell receptor beta chain was identified during a study of early T cells in non-severe SARS-CoV-2 infection (dated by TCRdb to the early 2020s). Study-level background: TCR sequencing used bulk RNA from unsorted whole blood, so alpha and beta chains could not be paired.

This clonotype was observed a few times. Its antigen target is currently unknown. Per-base qualities were not stored, and no clone one base away is much larger. Overall study outcomes, separate from this receptor: VDJdb matching was skewed toward anti-spike CD8 responses and likely underestimated virus-specific expansions by missing private and CD4 specificities.

A case-control design nested within a healthcare worker cohort in London, UK, was used, with weekly nasopharyngeal swab PCR tests and blood sampling performed. Healthcare workers were recruited between 23 and 31 March 2020, during the week of the UK lockdown, and were followed weekly for up to about 15 weeks. CDR1 and CDR2 were assigned from the germline V gene as SGHRS and YFSETQ. V is cut back by 4 bases and J by 3 bases, with 4 bases in the junction unmatched. CDR3 length: 13 amino acids, cysteine to phenylalanine. Only the CDR3 DNA is retained, 39 bases long and in frame from the first base. The method behind the library was 5' RACE. The sample was run on a NextSeq 500. The TCR library protocol attached unique molecular identifiers to individual cDNA molecules to correct for sequencing error and PCR bias. Sequencing covered both TCR alpha and beta chains, and within each sample the abundances of alpha and beta sequences were tightly co-correlated. The source study handled its data this way. Decombinator V4 was used to annotate the V gene, J gene and CDR3 of the TCR sequences. TCRs were defined as expanded if a significant change between any two time points was detected under a Poisson model with p below 0.0001. TCR abundances were normalised to the total number of TCRs sequenced per sample and expressed as counts per million. TRAV1-2 paired with TRAJ12, TRAJ20 or TRAJ33 defined MAIT TCRs, while TRAV10 paired with TRAJ18 defined iNKT TCRs. VDJdb, accessed on 1 November 2021, was searched for TCRs annotated for CMV, EBV and SARS-CoV-2, and TCRs annotated for more than one antigen were excluded. Through fastp at Q25 and MiXCR, TCRdb rebuilt clones from the public reads, retaining in-frame beta chains. Rows are unified per CDR3 protein, each entry keeping the most common DNA and genes. The V and J calls follow TCRdb's processing rather than the paper's. This sample lists roughly 57,000 distinct CDR3 sequences; approximately 13% were detected once. In total, the top ten clones hold around a tenth of the sample.

Sequenced here: whole blood, sampled at baseline. The receptor was derived from an adult who was a healthcare worker with PCR-confirmed SARS-CoV-2 infection or an uninfected control (not recorded which). The sequence is built from TRBV5-1 and TRBJ2-7; the junction holds 7 bases that match TRBD1. The nucleotides read TGCGCCAGCAGCCGAGACAGGGTCTACGAGCAGTACTTC. This gives the protein CASSRDRVYEQYF. Where the CDR3 stops, the reference TRBV5-1 and TRBJ2-7 genes take over; the full variable domain is KAGVTQTPRYLIKTRGQQVTLSCSPISGHRSVSWYQQTPGQGLQFLFEYFSETQRNKGNFPGRFSGRQFSNSRSEMNVSTLELGDSALYLCASSRDRVYEQYFGPGTRLTVT.